A selection of T cell receptor beta chains follows, all from one sample in a study of blood T cell repertoires in COVID-19. The protocol was immunoSEQ multiplex PCR, while the TCRdb copy is restricted to in-frame clones and leaves out a portion. Among over 150,000 clones, roughly 87% were seen once, and the ten largest hold just under 4%. Sequencing was carried out using peripheral blood. Source of these receptors: a woman aged 55 to 70 who had recovered from COVID-19. CDR3s include the opening cysteine and the closing phenylalanine or tryptophan.

J gene	V gene	CDR3 protein
TRBJ2-2	TRBV2	CASSDQGLGELFF
TRBJ2-3	TRBV7-9	CASSLQLGQRTDTQYF
TRBJ2-7	TRBV6-5	CASRYQGQLYEQYF
TRBJ2-5	TRBV2	CASKRQQETQYF
TRBJ1-3	TRBV18	CASSLGASSGNTIYF
TRBJ2-4	TRBV19	CASSTRTTLAKNIQYF
TRBJ2-1	TRBV5-1	CASSLTGGPYNEQFF
TRBJ1-1	TRBV23-1	CASSHLFPGPPRGEAFF
TRBJ2-3	TRBV15	CATSRGTSGLTDTQYF
TRBJ2-7	TRBV25-1	CASRTSYEQYF
TRBJ2-5	TRBV9	CASSVADLAGSGTQYF
TRBJ1-4	TRBV7-2	CASSSLGQNNEKLFF